This T cell receptor (beta chain) derives from a study of cytomegalovirus exposure and HLA in healthy donors. Study outcomes and limitations: Cytomegalovirus association was listed for 164 TCR beta chains. Indistinguishability led to the exclusion of some V segments, TRBV6-2 and TRBV6-3 included.

Of note for this clone: The antigen is undetermined.

The ends were cut back, 5 bases at V and 6 bases at J, with 9 bases in the middle. The CDR3 length is 12 residues. The germline gives CDR1 LNHNV, CDR2 YYDKDF (reference sequence). The PCR used 60 Vbeta and 13 Jbeta primers. Libraries were prepared by immunoSEQ multiplex PCR; TCRdb keeps only in-frame clonotypes and omits some of them. This sample has 30,000 to 40,000 clones, with about 60% found just once. The sample comprised PBMCs. This TCR came from a man over 45 in good health and CMV-seropositive. This chain connects TRBV15 to TRBJ2-3; D gene unclear. In nucleotides, the CDR3 is TGTGCCACCAGCGTAATCTCGGATACGCAGTATTTT. Protein sequence: CATSVISDTQYF.